The clone carrying this TCR beta chain has just a few counts. What it binds is unknown. From the RACE reads, TCRdb called clonotypes with MiXCR, one entry per CDR3 protein. This sample has 50,000 or so distinct CDR3 sequences, with 9.9% found just once. Trimming pared 4 bases from V and 10 bases from J, leaving 12 bases between. The germline V gene has CDR1 SGHRS and CDR2 YFSETQ. The CDR3 is made up of 12 amino acids. This specimen comes from a study of human T cells and chemical hapten exposure. Findings and limits, study-wide: The immune response of these alopecia patients might not match healthy individuals'.

Time point here: patch test 3, about 24 weeks after DPC sensitization. As to treatment: therapeutic diphenylcyclopropenone sensitization with weekly scalp DPC. Material: whole blood, obtained in connection with sensitization to the hapten diphenylcyclopropenone (DPC). This receptor was obtained from a woman in her thirties or forties with alopecia areata. Some clones in this sample may be carry-over from other donors' samples. The chain couples TRBV5-1 to TRBJ2-1; no reliable D call. CDR3 in amino acids: CASSLPGVEQFF. For the CDR3, the DNA is TGCGCCAGCAGCCTACCGGGTGTCGAGCAGTTCTTC.